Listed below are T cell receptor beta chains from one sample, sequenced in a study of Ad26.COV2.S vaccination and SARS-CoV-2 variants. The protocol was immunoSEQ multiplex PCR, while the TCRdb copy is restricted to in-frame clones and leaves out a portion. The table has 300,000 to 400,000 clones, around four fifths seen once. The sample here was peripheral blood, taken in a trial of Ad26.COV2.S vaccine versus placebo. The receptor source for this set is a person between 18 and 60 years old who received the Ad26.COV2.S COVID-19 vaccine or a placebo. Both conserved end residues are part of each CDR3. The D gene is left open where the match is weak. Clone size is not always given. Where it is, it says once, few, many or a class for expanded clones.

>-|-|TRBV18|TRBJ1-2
CASSPDSHYGYTF
TGTGCCAGCTCACCTGACAGCCACTATGGCTACACCTTC
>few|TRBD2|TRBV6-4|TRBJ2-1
CASPPGTTRYNEQFF
TGTGCCAGTCCCCCCGGGACTACACGCTACAATGAGCAGTTCTTC
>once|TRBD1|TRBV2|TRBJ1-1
CAKARDRGPTEAFF
TGTGCCAAAGCACGGGACAGGGGGCCCACTGAAGCTTTCTTT
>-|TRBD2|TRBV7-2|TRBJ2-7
CASNSGGPYEQYF
TGTGCCAGCAATAGCGGGGGCCCCTACGAGCAGTACTTC
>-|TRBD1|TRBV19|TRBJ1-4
CASTETGSPNEKLFF
TGTGCCAGTACCGAGACAGGGTCTCCTAATGAAAAACTGTTTTTT
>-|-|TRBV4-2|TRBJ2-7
CASSQTRDLPYEQYF
TGTGCCAGCAGCCAGACCCGGGACCTTCCCTACGAGCAGTACTTC
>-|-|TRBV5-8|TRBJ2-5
CASSLSNQETQYF
TGTGCCAGCAGCTTGTCCAACCAAGAGACCCAGTACTTC
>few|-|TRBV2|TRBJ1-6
CASSEGAFNSPLHF
TGTGCCAGCAGTGAAGGGGCCTTTAATTCACCCCTCCACTTT
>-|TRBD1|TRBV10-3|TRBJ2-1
CAIRDRDRGEDEQFF
TGTGCCATCAGAGACCGGGACAGGGGGGAGGATGAGCAGTTCTTC
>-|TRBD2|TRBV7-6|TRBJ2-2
CASSGRGANTGELFF
TGTGCCAGCAGCGGCCGGGGGGCGAACACCGGGGAGCTGTTTTTT
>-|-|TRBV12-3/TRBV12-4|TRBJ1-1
CASSFSAIAEAFF
TGTGCCAGCAGTTTCTCGGCTATCGCTGAAGCTTTCTTT
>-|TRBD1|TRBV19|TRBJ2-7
CASKGQGNYEQYF
TGTGCCAGTAAGGGACAGGGAAACTACGAGCAGTACTTC
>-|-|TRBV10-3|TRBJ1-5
CAISESAGSNQPQHF
TGTGCCATCAGTGAGTCGGCAGGGAGCAATCAGCCCCAGCATTTT
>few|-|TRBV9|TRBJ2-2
CASSPRDIYTGELFF
TGTGCCAGCAGCCCCCGGGACATTTACACCGGGGAGCTGTTTTTT
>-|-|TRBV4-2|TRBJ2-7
CASSQDGRLGSNYEQYF
TGTGCCAGCAGCCAAGATGGCCGGCTGGGCAGTAACTACGAGCAGTACTTC
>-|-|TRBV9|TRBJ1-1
CASSVGTGKEAFF
TGTGCCAGCAGCGTAGGAACAGGGAAGGAAGCTTTCTTT
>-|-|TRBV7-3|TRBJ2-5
CASSLYGAGYQETQYF
TGTGCCAGCAGCCTATACGGGGCGGGGTACCAAGAGACCCAGTACTTC
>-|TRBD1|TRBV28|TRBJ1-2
CASAPGQGYYGYTF
TGTGCCAGCGCACCGGGACAGGGATATTATGGCTACACCTTC
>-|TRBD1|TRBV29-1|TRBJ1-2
CSVTGTGSYGYTF
TGCAGCGTGACCGGGACAGGGAGCTATGGCTACACCTTC
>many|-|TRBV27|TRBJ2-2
CASSQGARGTGELFF
TGTGCCAGCAGTCAGGGAGCGCGCGGCACCGGGGAGCTGTTTTTT
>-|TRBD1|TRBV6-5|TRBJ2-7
CASSSLTGPSSYEQYF
TGTGCCAGCAGTTCGTTGACAGGGCCTAGCTCCTACGAGCAGTACTTC
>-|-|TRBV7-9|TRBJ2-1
CASSATGPIYNEQFF
TGTGCCAGCAGTGCGACAGGACCTATCTACAATGAGCAGTTCTTC
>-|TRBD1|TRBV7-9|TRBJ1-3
CASSLGQGLVRNTIYF
TGTGCCAGCAGCTTAGGACAGGGTCTAGTTCGGAACACCATATATTTT
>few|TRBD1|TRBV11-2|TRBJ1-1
CASSLDRTGTEAFF
TGTGCCAGCAGCTTGGACAGGACGGGGACTGAAGCTTTCTTT
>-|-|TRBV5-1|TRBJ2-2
CASRPDPTNTGELFF
TGCGCCAGCAGACCCGACCCAACGAACACCGGGGAGCTGTTTTTT
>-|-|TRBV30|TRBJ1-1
CAWSTGGIQRAEAFF
TGTGCCTGGAGCACCGGCGGCATTCAGAGGGCTGAAGCTTTCTTT
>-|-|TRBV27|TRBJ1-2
CASSLAGTGPNYGYTF
TGTGCCAGCAGTTTAGCAGGTACAGGACCTAACTATGGCTACACCTTC
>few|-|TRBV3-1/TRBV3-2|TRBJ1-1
CASSQAIYTEAFF
TGTGCCAGCAGCCAAGCTATCTACACTGAAGCTTTCTTT
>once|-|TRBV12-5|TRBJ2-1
CASGLVPVNEQFF
TGTGCTAGTGGTTTGGTACCGGTCAATGAGCAGTTCTTC
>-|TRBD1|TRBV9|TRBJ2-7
CASSVETGSSYEQYF
TGTGCCAGCAGCGTAGAGACAGGGAGCTCCTACGAGCAGTACTTC
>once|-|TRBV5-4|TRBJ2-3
CASSFPRDTQYF
TGTGCCAGCAGCTTCCCCAGGGATACGCAGTATTTT
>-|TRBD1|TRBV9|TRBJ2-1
CASSGGQGRSYNEQFF
TGTGCCAGCAGCGGTGGACAGGGACGATCCTACAATGAGCAGTTCTTC
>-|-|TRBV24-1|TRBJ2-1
CATSDSPGNEQFF
TGTGCCACCAGTGATTCACCGGGTAATGAGCAGTTCTTC
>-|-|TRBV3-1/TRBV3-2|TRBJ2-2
CASSQVGSSGELFF
TGTGCCAGCAGCCAGGTCGGGAGCAGCGGGGAGCTGTTTTTT
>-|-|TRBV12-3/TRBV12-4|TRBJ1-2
CASSLGGGYGYTF
TGTGCCAGCAGTTTAGGGGGTGGCTATGGCTACACCTTC
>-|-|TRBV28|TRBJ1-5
CASSPFSRSNQPQHF
TGTGCCAGCAGTCCCTTCTCCCGGAGCAATCAGCCCCAGCATTTT
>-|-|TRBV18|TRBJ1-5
CASSPDSGPQHF
TGTGCCAGCTCACCCGACAGTGGGCCCCAGCATTTT
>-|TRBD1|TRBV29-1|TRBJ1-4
CSAVTGGSEKLFF
TGCAGCGCAGTGACAGGGGGCAGTGAAAAACTGTTTTTT
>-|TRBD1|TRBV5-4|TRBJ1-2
CASSWGQANYGYTF
TGTGCCAGCAGCTGGGGACAGGCTAACTATGGCTACACCTTC
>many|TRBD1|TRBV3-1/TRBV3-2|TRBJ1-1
CASSLGTGGTEAFF
TGTGCCAGCAGCCTCGGGACAGGGGGCACTGAAGCTTTCTTT
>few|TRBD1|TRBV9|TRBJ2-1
CASSRDSGSYNEQFF
TGTGCCAGCAGCCGGGACAGCGGCTCCTACAATGAGCAGTTCTTC
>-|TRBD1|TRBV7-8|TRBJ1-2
CASSQRTGQGFYGYTF
TGTGCCAGCAGCCAGAGAACGGGACAGGGCTTTTATGGCTACACCTTC
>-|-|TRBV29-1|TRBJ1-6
CSVEPQAGSPLHF
TGCAGCGTTGAACCACAGGCGGGTTCACCCCTCCACTTT
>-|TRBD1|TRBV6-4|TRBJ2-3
CASSPSIRGQGIDTQYF
TGTGCCAGCAGTCCTAGTATTCGGGGACAGGGAATCGATACGCAGTATTTT
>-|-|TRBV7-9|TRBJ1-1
CASSLEGKNTEAFF
TGTGCCAGCAGCTTAGAGGGTAAGAACACTGAAGCTTTCTTT
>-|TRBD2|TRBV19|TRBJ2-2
CASSIRPGGLVTGELFF
TGTGCCAGTAGTATACGGCCGGGGGGGCTCGTCACCGGGGAGCTGTTTTTT
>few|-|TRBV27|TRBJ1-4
CASSLRGTLGEKLFF
TGTGCCAGCAGTTTAAGAGGGACTCTCGGGGAAAAACTGTTTTTT
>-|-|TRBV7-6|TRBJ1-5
CASSLALQEPQHF
TGTGCCAGCAGCTTAGCGCTACAGGAGCCCCAGCATTTT
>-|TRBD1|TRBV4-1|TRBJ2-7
CASSQGPVQGADEQYF
TGCGCCAGCAGCCAAGGTCCGGTACAGGGGGCGGACGAGCAGTACTTC
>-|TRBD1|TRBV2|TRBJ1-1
CASSETGWATEAFF
TGTGCCAGCAGTGAGACAGGGTGGGCCACTGAAGCTTTCTTT
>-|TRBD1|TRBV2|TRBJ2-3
CASNRDSYTDTQYF
TGTGCCAGCAACCGGGACAGCTACACAGATACGCAGTATTTT
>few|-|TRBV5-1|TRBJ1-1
CASSSSGVRTEAFF
TGCGCCAGCAGCTCCTCCGGGGTGCGGACTGAAGCTTTCTTT
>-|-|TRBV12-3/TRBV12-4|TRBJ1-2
CASSLGNYGYTF
TGTGCCAGCAGTCTCGGTAACTATGGCTACACCTTC
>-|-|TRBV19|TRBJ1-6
CASSSGQGRVIGSPLHF
TGTGCCAGTAGCTCGGGCCAGGGGCGGGTAATTGGTTCACCCCTCCACTTT
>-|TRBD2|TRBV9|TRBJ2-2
CASSVELAGYVGELFF
TGTGCCAGCAGCGTAGAGCTAGCGGGGTACGTCGGGGAGCTGTTTTTT
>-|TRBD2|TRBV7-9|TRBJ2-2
CASSFFPSGVANTGELFF
TGTGCCAGCAGCTTTTTCCCTAGCGGGGTCGCGAACACCGGGGAGCTGTTTTTT